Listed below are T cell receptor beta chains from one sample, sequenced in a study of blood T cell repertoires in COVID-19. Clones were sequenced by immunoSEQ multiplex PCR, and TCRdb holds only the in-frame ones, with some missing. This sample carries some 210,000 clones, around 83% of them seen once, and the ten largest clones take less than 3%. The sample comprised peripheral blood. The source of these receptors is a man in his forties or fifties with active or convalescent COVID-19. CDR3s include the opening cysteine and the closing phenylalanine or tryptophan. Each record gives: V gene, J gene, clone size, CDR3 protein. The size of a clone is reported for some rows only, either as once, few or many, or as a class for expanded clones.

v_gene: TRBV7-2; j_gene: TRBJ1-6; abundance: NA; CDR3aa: CASSPGDRARGSPLHF
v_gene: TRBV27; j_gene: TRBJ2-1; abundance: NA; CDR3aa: CASRPGLAGVSNEQFF
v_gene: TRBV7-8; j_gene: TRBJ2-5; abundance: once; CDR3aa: CASSGRTGVETQYF
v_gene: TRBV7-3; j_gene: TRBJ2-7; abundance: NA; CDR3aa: CASSPHRGYEQYF
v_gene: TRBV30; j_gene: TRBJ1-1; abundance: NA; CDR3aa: CAGTGYTEAFF
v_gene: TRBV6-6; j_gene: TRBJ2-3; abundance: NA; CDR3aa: CASSPDRVTDTQYF
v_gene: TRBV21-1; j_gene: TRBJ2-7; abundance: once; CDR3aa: CATSGHFYEQYF
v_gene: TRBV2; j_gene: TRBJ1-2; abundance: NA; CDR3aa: CASTREFGGAQGYTF
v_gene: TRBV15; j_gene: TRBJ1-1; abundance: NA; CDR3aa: CATSAGQLALNTEAFF
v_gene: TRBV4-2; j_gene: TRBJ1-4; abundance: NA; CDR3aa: CASSRQGGNEKLFF
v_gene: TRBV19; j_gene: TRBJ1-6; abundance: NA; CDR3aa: CASSPSSRDNSPLHF
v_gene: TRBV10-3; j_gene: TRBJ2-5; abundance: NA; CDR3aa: CAISGLRGARRETQYF
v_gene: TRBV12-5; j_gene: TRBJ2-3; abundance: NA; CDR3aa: CASGLRTGGSTDTQYF
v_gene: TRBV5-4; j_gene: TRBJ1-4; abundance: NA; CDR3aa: CASSLVQNEKLFF
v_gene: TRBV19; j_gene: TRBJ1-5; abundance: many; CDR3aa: CASSVRDRVLLFGNQPQHF
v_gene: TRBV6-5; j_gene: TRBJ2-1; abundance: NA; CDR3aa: CASSRDRVYEQFF
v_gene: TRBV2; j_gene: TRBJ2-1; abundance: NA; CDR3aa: CASSEGQREGNEQFF
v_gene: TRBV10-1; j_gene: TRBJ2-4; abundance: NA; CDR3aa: CATGHRVSLIAKNIQYF
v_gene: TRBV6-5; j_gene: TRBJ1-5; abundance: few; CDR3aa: CASSPDRGNQPQHF
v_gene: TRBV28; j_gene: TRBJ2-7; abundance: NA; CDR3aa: CASTLGQGSIYEQYF
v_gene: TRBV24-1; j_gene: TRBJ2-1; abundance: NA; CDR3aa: CATSKKLASEQFF
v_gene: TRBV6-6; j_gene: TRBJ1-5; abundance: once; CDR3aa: CASTRQGGQPQHF
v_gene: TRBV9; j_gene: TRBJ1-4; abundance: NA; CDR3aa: CASSGTGRGEKLFF
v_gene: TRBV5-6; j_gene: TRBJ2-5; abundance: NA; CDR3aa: CASSFGYQETQYF
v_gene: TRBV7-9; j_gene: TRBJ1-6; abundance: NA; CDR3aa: CASSFEGVESPLHF
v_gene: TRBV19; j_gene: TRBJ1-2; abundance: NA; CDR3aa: CASSALIPTGFYGYTF
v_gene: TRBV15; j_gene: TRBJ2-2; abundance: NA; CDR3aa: CATSRDQAGELFF
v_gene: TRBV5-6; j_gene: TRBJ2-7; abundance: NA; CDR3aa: CASSIRREQYF
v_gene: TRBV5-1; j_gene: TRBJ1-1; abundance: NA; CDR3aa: CASSFSGQTEAFF
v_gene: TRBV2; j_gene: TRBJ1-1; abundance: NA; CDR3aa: CASSALIPSGTEAFF
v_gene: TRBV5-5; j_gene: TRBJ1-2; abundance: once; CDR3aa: CASSLGGEDYGYTF
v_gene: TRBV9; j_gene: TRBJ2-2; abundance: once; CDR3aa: CASSVGPSGELFF
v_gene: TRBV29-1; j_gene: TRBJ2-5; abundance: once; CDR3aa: CSVDKQGQFETQYF
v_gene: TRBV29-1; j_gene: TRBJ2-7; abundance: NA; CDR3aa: CSVDLLGQGREQYF
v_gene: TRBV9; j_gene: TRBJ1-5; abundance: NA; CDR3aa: CASSVTDSEGPQHF
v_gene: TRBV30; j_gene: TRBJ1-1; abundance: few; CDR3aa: CAWNGQGAKTEAFF
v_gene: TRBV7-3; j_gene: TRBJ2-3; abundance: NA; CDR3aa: CASSLGRADTQYF
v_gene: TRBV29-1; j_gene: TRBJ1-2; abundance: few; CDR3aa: CSVETPGLDGYTF
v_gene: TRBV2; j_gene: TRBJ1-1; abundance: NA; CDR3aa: CASRWLWNTEAFF
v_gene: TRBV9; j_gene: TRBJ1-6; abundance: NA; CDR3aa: CASSVAGGFNSPLHF
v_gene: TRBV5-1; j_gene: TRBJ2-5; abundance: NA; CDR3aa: CASSESGVGRETQYF
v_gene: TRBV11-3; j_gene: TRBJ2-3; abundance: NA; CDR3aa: CASSLGMDSGGTDTQYF
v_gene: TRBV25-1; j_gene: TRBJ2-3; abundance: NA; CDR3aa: CASSQPWQGSTDTQYF
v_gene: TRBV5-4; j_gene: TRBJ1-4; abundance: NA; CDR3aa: CASSLSGTGDEKLFF
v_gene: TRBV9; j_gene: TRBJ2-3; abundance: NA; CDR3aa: CASSVGLAGVATDTQYF
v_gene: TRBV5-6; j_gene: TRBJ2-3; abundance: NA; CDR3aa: CASSYGDTQYF
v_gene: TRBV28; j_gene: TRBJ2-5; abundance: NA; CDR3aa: CASSLTASGRQETQYF
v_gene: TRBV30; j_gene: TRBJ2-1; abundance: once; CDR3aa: CAWSHRGTGGLYNEQFF
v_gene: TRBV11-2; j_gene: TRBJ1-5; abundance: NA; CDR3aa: CASSLEGVSQPQHF
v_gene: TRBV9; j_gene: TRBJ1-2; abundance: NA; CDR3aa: CASSVVSGDGYTF
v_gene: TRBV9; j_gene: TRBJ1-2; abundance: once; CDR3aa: CASSPYDSGAYGYTF
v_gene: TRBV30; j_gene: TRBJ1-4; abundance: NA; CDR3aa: CAADDRAREKLFF
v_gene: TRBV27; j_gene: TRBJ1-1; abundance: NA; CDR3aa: CASGFQQGTEAFF
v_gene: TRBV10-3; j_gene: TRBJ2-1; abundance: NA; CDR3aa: CAISDSTGLAGDNEQFF
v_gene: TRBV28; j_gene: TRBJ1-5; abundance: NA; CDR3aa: CASSLWDRGYSNQPQHF